This TCR beta chain came from a study of CD8 T cells in Susac syndrome. Sequencing targeted TCR beta in blood CD8+ and CD4+ T cells. Trimming removed 0 bases at V and 4 bases at J, with 12 bases between. The CDR3 runs 15 residues. Germline V lookup: CDR1 SGHDT, CDR2 YYEEEE. RNA was extracted with the RNeasy kit, and a quantity of roughly 0.5 to 1 ug was reverse transcribed using random hexamers. Via MiXCR, TCRdb re-called the immunoSEQ multiplex PCR reads, giving one row per CDR3 protein. The repertoire has 100,000 to 150,000 distinct CDR3 sequences, 90% to 95% of them found once; the top ten carry 0.21%.

The rearrangement links TRBV5-6 to TRBJ2-3; D is perhaps TRBD2 (6 bases). The sample was CD8+ T cells from PBMCs. This receptor was identified in a human donor with Susac syndrome. The CDR3 DNA reads TGTGCCAGCAGCTTGGTGGCGGGGACGGCAGATACGCAGTATTTT. Translation gives CASSLVAGTADTQYF.